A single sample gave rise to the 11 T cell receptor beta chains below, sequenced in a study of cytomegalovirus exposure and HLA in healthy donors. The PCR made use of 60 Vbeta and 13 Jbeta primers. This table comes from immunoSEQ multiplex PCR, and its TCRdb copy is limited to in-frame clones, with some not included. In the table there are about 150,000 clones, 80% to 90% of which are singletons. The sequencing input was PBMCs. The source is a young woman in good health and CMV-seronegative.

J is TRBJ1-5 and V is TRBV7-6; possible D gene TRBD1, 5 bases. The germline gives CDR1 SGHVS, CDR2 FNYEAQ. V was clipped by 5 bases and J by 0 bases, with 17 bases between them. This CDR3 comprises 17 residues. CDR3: CASSPRDSAYSNQPQHF. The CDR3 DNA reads TGTGCCAGCAGCCCCCGCGACAGTGCCTATAGCAATCAGCCCCAGCATTTT.

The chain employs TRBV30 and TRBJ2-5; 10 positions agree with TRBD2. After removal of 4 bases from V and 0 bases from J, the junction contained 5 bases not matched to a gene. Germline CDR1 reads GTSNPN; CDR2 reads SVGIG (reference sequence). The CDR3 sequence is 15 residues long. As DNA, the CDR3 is TGTGCCTGGACTAAACTAGCGGGGTACCAAGAGACCCAGTACTTC. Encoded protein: CAWTKLAGYQETQYF.

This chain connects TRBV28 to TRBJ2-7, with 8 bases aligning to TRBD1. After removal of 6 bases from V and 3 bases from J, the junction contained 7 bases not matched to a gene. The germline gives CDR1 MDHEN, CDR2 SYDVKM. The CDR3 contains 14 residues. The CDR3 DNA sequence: TGTGCCAGCAGCCCCGGGGACAGGAGCTACGAGCAGTACTTC. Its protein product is CASSPGDRSYEQYF.

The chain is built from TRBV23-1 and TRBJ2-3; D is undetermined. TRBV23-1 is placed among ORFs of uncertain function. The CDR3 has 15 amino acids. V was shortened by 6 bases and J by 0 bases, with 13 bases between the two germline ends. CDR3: CASSLKQSSTDTQYF. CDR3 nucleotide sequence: TGCGCCAGCAGCCTAAAACAGAGCAGCACAGATACGCAGTATTTT.

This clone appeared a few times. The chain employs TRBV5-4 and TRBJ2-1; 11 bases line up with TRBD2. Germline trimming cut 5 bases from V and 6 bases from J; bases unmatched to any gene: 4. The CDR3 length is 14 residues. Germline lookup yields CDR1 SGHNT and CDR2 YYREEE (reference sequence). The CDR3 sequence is CASRRTSGRNEQFF. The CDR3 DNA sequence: TGTGCCAGCAGACGGACTAGCGGGCGCAATGAGCAGTTCTTC. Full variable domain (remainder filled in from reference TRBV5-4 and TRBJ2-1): ETGVTQSPTHLIKTRGQQVTLRCSSQSGHNTVSWYQQALGQGPQFIFQYYREEENGRGNFPPRFSGLQFPNYSSELNVNALELDDSALYLCASRRTSGRNEQFFGPGTRLTVL.

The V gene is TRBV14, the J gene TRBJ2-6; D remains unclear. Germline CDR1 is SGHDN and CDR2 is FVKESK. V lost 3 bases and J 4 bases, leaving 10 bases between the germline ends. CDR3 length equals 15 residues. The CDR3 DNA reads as TGTGCCAGCAGCCATCCCAGATCCGGGGCCAACGTCCTGACTTTC. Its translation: CASSHPRSGANVLTF.

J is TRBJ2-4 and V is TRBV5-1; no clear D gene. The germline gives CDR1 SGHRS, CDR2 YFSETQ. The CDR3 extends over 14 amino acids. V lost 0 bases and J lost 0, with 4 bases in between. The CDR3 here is CASSLVGAKNIQYF. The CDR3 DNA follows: TGCGCCAGCAGCTTGGTCGGAGCCAAAAACATTCAGTACTTC.

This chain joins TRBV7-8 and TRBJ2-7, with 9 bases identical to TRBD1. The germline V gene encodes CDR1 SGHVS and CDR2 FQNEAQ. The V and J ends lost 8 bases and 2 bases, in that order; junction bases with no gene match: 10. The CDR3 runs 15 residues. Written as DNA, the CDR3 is TGTGCCAGCGGGGAATTCCGGGACAGGGCCTACGAGCAGTACTTC. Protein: CASGEFRDRAYEQYF.

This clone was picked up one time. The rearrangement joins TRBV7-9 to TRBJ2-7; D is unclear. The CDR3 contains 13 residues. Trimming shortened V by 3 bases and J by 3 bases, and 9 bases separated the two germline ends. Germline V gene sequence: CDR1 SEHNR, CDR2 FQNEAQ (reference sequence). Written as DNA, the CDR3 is TGTGCCAGCAGCTTGTCGAATAGCTACGAGCAGTACTTC. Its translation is CASSLSNSYEQYF.

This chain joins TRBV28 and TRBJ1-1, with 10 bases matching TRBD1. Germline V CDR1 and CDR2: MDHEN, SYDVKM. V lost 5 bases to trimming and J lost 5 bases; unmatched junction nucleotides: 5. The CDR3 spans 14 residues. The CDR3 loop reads CASSRGTGVTEAFF. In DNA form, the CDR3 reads TGTGCCAGCAGTCGGGGGACAGGGGTGACTGAAGCTTTCTTT.

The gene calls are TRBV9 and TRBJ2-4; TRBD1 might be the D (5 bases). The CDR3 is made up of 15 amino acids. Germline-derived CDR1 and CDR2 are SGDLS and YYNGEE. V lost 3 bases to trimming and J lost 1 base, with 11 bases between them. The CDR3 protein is CASSEQESAKNIQYF. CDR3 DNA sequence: TGTGCCAGCAGCGAACAGGAGTCCGCCAAAAACATTCAGTACTTC. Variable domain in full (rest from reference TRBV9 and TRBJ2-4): DSGVTQTPKHLITATGQRVTLRCSPRSGDLSVYWYQQSLDQGLQFLIQYYNGEERAKGNILERFSAQQFPDLHSELNLSSLELGDSALYFCASSEQESAKNIQYFGAGTRLSVL.